The clone carrying this T cell receptor (beta chain) has only one observation. Germline lookup yields CDR1 SNHLY and CDR2 FYNNEI. This CDR3 is built from 12 residues. V lost 6 bases, J lost 8 bases, and 10 bases lay in between. This sample was taken from a study of blood T cell repertoires in COVID-19. Looking at the study overall: Material from acute and convalescent COVID-19 was sourced from the United States, Italy and Spain. PBMCs, B-cell-depleted T cells, or T cells provided the cDNA or gDNA that made up the material.

TCRdb's table, derived via immunoSEQ multiplex PCR, lists solely in-frame clones and lacks some. There are approximately 260,000 clones in the sample; about nine tenths occur only once, and approximately 2.2% lies in the top ten. This TCR was recovered from a man aged 50 to 59 with acute or convalescent COVID-19. The gene calls are TRBV2 and TRBJ1-4; D is unresolved. The sample comprised peripheral blood. CDR3 sequence (DNA): TGTGCCAGCAGCCTCTCCGGGGAAAAACTGTTTTTT. Protein: CASSLSGEKLFF.